Listed below are T cell receptor beta chains from one sample, sequenced in a study of cytomegalovirus exposure and HLA in healthy donors. TCRdb's copy holds only in-frame clones and misses some; the assay was immunoSEQ multiplex PCR. The sample shows more than 95,000 clones, about 9.4% of them seen only once. Sequencing was done on a sample of PBMCs. These receptors all come from a man in his forties in good health and CMV-seropositive. The CDR3 runs from the conserved cysteine through the conserved F or W. The order of the fields is clone size, V gene, J gene, D gene, CDR3 DNA, CDR3 protein. D genes are given only for firm matches. Not all rows give a size; the values are once, few, many and, for expanded clones, a class.

>few|TRBV7-2|TRBJ2-7|TRBD1
TGTGCCAGCAGCTTTCGGACAGGCGGTAGTGGTTACGAGCAGTACTTC
CASSFRTGGSGYEQYF
>NA|TRBV7-2|TRBJ2-4|NA
TGTGCCAGCAGGGAGGGGGCCAAAAACATTCAGTACTTC
CASREGAKNIQYF
>NA|TRBV4-1|TRBJ2-3|TRBD1
TGCGCCAGCAGCCTCCGAAATTTAGGACAGGACCACACAGATACGCAGTATTTT
CASSLRNLGQDHTDTQYF
>NA|TRBV27|TRBJ2-3|TRBD1
TGTGCCAGCAGTTTTCAGACAGGGGCTCAAGATACGCAGTATTTT
CASSFQTGAQDTQYF
>NA|TRBV7-8|TRBJ2-1|TRBD2
TGTGCCAGCAGCCCGAAGAGCGGGGGTAGCTCCTACAATGAGCAGTTCTTC
CASSPKSGGSSYNEQFF
>NA|TRBV28|TRBJ2-7|TRBD1
TGTGCCAGCAGCTACGGGACAGGAGAAGGCTACGAGCAGTACTTC
CASSYGTGEGYEQYF
>NA|TRBV19|TRBJ1-2|NA
TGTGCCAGCAGCGGGGTCCCAGGATATGGCTACACCTTC
CASSGVPGYGYTF
>few|TRBV4-3|TRBJ1-1|TRBD1
TGCGCCAGCAGCCCATTGACAGGGGTGGGCACTGAAGCTTTCTTT
CASSPLTGVGTEAFF
>few|TRBV7-9|TRBJ2-1|TRBD2
TGTGCCAGCAGCGCCGAACTAGCGAATTACAATGAGCAGTTCTTC
CASSAELANYNEQFF
>few|TRBV7-9|TRBJ1-1|TRBD1
TGTGCCAGCAATCCGCGTCGGGACAGGGGCACTGAAGCTTTCTTT
CASNPRRDRGTEAFF
>NA|TRBV9|TRBJ2-7|TRBD2
TGTGCCAGCAGCGGCGGGGGTAAAGAAGGCGAGCAGTACTTC
CASSGGGKEGEQYF
>few|TRBV14|TRBJ2-1|TRBD2
TGTGCCAGCAGCCCAAGGACTAGCGACAATGAGCAGTTCTTC
CASSPRTSDNEQFF
>few|TRBV7-9|TRBJ2-7|NA
TGTGCCAGCAGCTTAAGCGAGGCAACCTACGAGCAGTACTTC
CASSLSEATYEQYF
>NA|TRBV6-1|TRBJ2-2|TRBD2
TGTGCCGGGACTAGCGGAAGAAACACCGGGGAGCTGTTTTTT
CAGTSGRNTGELFF
>NA|TRBV7-9|TRBJ2-3|NA
TGTGCCAGCAGTGACGGGAGTGATACGCAGTATTTT
CASSDGSDTQYF
>few|TRBV7-2|TRBJ1-1|NA
TGTGCCAGCAGCTTGTCGGGAAAAGTTGAAGCTTTCTTT
CASSLSGKVEAFF
>NA|TRBV6-5|TRBJ2-7|NA
TGTGCCAGCAGTCCTGCCCGGGACACCTACGAGCAGTACTTC
CASSPARDTYEQYF
>NA|TRBV7-6|TRBJ1-3|NA
TGTGCCAGCAGCTTTTCGATATCAGCTGGAAACACCATATATTTT
CASSFSISAGNTIYF
>NA|TRBV29-1|TRBJ2-3|TRBD2
TGCAGCGTAAGAGATGCTAGCGGGAGCGCAGATACGCAGTATTTT
CSVRDASGSADTQYF
>NA|TRBV5-1|TRBJ2-7|NA
TGCGCCAGCAGCTTGGAGTTTGGACAGTACGACAACGAGCAGTACTTC
CASSLEFGQYDNEQYF
>NA|TRBV19|TRBJ2-7|NA
TGTGCCAGTAGTATGGGGGGATTGGGTTACGAGCAGTACTTC
CASSMGGLGYEQYF
>few|TRBV6-1|TRBJ1-1|NA
TGTGCCAGCTCCCCAAGACGGGCGGGGGGCACTGAAGCTTTCTTT
CASSPRRAGGTEAFF
>NA|TRBV5-1|TRBJ2-5|NA
TGCGCCAGCAGCTTTTTTGCGCCCGGGTACCAAGAGACCCAGTACTTC
CASSFFAPGYQETQYF
>few|TRBV6-6|TRBJ2-7|NA
TGTGCCAGCAGTTGGGGGGACGAGCAGTACTTC
CASSWGDEQYF
>NA|TRBV6-1|TRBJ1-5|TRBD1
TGTGCCAGCAGTGAAGCCGGACAGGGGGCGCATCAGCCCCAGCATTTT
CASSEAGQGAHQPQHF
>NA|TRBV5-5|TRBJ1-1|NA
TGTGCCAGCAGCTTGGCCCCCCACAGGGCGAACACTGAAGCTTTCTTT
CASSLAPHRANTEAFF
>few|TRBV25-1|TRBJ2-2|NA
TGTGCCAGCACCCAACGGGGTGTTGGGGAGCTGTTTTTT
CASTQRGVGELFF
>few|TRBV28|TRBJ2-4|NA
TGTGCCAGCAGTTTATCAGGGTCCAAAAACATTCAGTACTTC
CASSLSGSKNIQYF
>NA|TRBV28|TRBJ2-7|NA
TGTGCCAGCGCCCGAGACAGCCTACAGGAGCAGTACTTC
CASARDSLQEQYF
>few|TRBV7-9|TRBJ1-1|TRBD1
TGTGCCAGCAGCTCCACAGGGGGCAAAGCTTTCTTT
CASSSTGGKAFF
>NA|TRBV11-2|TRBJ1-2|NA
TGTGCCAGCAGCTCCGCCGGAGTTTATGGCTACACCTTC
CASSSAGVYGYTF
>NA|TRBV6-4|TRBJ2-3|NA
TGTGCCAGCAGCGGGACTGGCACAGATACGCAGTATTTT
CASSGTGTDTQYF
>NA|TRBV19|TRBJ1-5|NA
TGTGCCAGTAGTCCATCGACAGGATTACAGCCCCAGCATTTT
CASSPSTGLQPQHF
>few|TRBV6-5|TRBJ1-5|NA
TGTGCCAGCAGTCAGAATAGCAATCAGCCCCAGCATTTT
CASSQNSNQPQHF
>few|TRBV14|TRBJ1-2|NA
TGTGCCAGCAGCCAAGCCCCTCGGTTCTATGGCTACACCTTC
CASSQAPRFYGYTF
>NA|TRBV6-5|TRBJ2-2|TRBD2
TGTGCCAGCAGTCCGCGGGAGCCCGGGGAGCTGTTTTTT
CASSPREPGELFF
>few|TRBV13|TRBJ2-7|NA
TGTGCCAGCAGCTACAGTGCTGGGAGGTACGAGCAGTACTTC
CASSYSAGRYEQYF
>few|TRBV27|TRBJ2-5|TRBD2
TGTGCCAGCAGCCATCAGCGGGAGGGCCTAGAGACCCAGTACTTC
CASSHQREGLETQYF